The T cell receptor beta chain described here comes from a study of blood T cell repertoires in COVID-19. Study in general: Samples representing acute and convalescent COVID-19 were sourced from the United States, Italy and Spain.

Germline V CDR1 and CDR2: MDHEN, SYDVKM. CDR3 size: 11 residues. Trimming removed 5 bases from V and 6 bases from J, with 7 bases in between. Profiling relied on immunoSEQ multiplex PCR, and the TCRdb table lists in-frame clones only, not all of them. The sample carries 300,000 to 400,000 clones, roughly 90% recorded once. This sequence was found in a man in his sixties who had recovered from COVID-19. Sequencing was carried out using PBMCs or T cells enriched from blood (not recorded which). This chain uses TRBV28 with TRBJ1-2; possibly TRBD1 for D (5 bases). CDR3 residues: CASSLRDGYTF. CDR3 bases: TGTGCCAGCAGTCTCAGGGATGGCTACACCTTC.